This TCR beta chain was captured by sequencing in a study of blood T cell repertoires in COVID-19. Sequencing was performed with immunoSEQ multiplex PCR; in TCRdb, only in-frame clones are kept and a portion is missing. The sample shows fewer than 400,000 clones, nearly 90% of them seen only once. The table lists this clone with many counts. V lost 5 bases, J lost 6 bases, and 17 bases lay in between. Per the germline V gene, CDR1 is MNHNY and CDR2 is SVGAGI (reference sequence). This CDR3 region has 14 residues. The clonotype was recovered from a woman in her 30s with COVID-19, enrolled during active disease. The source material was peripheral blood. This chain joins TRBV6-6 and TRBJ2-7; TRBD2 might be the D (5 bases). The CDR3 nucleotides are TGTGCCAGCAGTATCCGAGCCGGGGTGGGCGAGCAGTACTTC. This sequence encodes CASSIRAGVGEQYF.